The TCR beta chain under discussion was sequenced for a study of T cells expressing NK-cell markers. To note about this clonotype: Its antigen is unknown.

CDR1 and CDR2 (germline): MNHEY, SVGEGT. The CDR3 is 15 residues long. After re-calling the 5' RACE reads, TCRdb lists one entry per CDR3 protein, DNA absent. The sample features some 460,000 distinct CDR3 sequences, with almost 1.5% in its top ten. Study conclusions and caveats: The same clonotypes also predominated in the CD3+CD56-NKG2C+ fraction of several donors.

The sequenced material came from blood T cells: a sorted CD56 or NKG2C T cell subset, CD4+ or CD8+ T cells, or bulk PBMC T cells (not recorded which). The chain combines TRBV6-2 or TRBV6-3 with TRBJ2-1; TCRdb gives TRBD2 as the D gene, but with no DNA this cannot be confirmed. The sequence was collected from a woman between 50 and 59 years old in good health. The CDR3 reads CASGRLAGAWGEQFF.